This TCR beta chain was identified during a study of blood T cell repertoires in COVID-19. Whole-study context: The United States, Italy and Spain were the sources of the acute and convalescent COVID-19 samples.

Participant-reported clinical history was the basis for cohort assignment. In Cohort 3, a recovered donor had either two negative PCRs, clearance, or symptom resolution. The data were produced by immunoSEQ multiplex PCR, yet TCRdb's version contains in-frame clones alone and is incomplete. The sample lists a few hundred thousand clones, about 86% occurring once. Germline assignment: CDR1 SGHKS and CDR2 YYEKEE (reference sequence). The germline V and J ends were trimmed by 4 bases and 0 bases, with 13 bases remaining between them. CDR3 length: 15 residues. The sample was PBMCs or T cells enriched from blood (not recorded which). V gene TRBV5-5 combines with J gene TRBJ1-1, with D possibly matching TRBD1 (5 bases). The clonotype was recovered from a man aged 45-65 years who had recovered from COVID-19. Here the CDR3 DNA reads TGTGCCAGCAGCATTCGACAGAATATGAACACTGAAGCTTTCTTT. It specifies CASSIRQNMNTEAFF.